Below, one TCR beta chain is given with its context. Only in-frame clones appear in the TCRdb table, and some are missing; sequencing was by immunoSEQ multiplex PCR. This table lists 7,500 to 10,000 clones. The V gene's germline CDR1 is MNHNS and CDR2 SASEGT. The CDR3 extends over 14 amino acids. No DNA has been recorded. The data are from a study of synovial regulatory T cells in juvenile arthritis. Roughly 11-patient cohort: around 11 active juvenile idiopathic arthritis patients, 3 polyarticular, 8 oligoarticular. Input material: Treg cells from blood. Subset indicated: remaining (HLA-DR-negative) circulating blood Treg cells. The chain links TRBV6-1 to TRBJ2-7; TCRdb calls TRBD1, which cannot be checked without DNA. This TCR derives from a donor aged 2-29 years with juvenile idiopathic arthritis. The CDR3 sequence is CASSEAQGPYEQYF.